These 12 T cell receptor beta chains were all obtained from the same sample, sequenced in a study of blood T cell repertoires in COVID-19. This table comes from immunoSEQ multiplex PCR, and its TCRdb copy is limited to in-frame clones, with some not included. The sample lists some 290,000 clones; roughly 86% were seen once. The sequenced sample consisted of peripheral blood. These receptors originate from a man aged 18-30 years with active or convalescent COVID-19.

The chain is built from TRBV15 and TRBJ1-5, with D maybe TRBD1 (5 bases). CDR3 length: 15 amino acids. Germline values: CDR1 LNHNV, CDR2 YYDKDF (reference sequence). The V gene lost 1 base and the J gene lost 4 bases, with 11 bases spanning the gap. This chain's CDR3 is CATSRVVSGNQPQHF. The CDR3 nucleotides read TGTGCCACCAGCAGAGTCGTGTCAGGGAATCAGCCCCAGCATTTT.

The V call is TRBV10-1, the J call TRBJ2-7; possibly TRBD2 for D (6 bases). CDR3 length: 12 residues. Trimming removed 6 bases at V and 6 bases at J, with 12 bases between. Germline V gene lookup returns CDR1 WNHNN and CDR2 SYGVQD (reference sequence). The CDR3 DNA sequence: TGCGCCAGCAGGGCTCTAGCGCTCGAGCAGTACTTC. Translated: CASRALALEQYF.

The V gene is TRBV9, the J gene TRBJ1-3; weak D call: TRBD1 (5 bases). The V end was cut by 5 bases, the J end by 5 bases, with 14 bases between. CDR1 is SGDLS, CDR2 YYNGEE, per germline. The CDR3 covers 14 residues. The CDR3 DNA reads as TGTGCCAGCAGTGACAGTACAGGTAGAAACACCATATATTTT. The encoded protein is CASSDSTGRNTIYF.

This clone was seen a handful of times. V is TRBV3-1 (or the pseudogene TRBV3-2) and J is TRBJ2-7; 9 bases fit TRBD1. The CDR3 runs to 14 residues. The V gene end was trimmed by 3 bases and the J gene end by 4 bases; junction bases not matched to a gene: 4. CDR1 is LGHDT, CDR2 YNNKEL, per germline (reference sequence). As DNA, the CDR3 is TGTGCCAGCAGCCATGGGACAGGGTTTTACGAGCAGTACTTC. Translation: CASSHGTGFYEQYF.

DNA for the CDR3: TGTGCCAGCAGCCCGGTGTGGAGCTCGTACGACGAGCAGTACTTC. Translated: CASSPVWSSYDEQYF. This chain connects TRBV5-5 to TRBJ2-7, with no clear D. Trimming cost V 4 bases and J 5 bases, with 19 bases left between them. The CDR3 is 15 amino acids. CDR1 SGHKS and CDR2 YYEKEE come from the germline V gene (reference sequence).

This chain connects TRBV6-5 to TRBJ2-7; the match to TRBD1 covers 9 bases. Looked up from germline, CDR1 is MNHEY and CDR2 is SVGAGI. V shed 2 bases and J 1 base; nucleotides not matched to a gene: 3. The CDR3 is made up of 15 amino acids. As DNA, the CDR3 is TGTGCCAGCAGTTACGGACAGGGGAAATCCTACGAGCAGTACTTC. This codes for CASSYGQGKSYEQYF.

This clone was picked up one time. This chain links TRBV5-4 with TRBJ2-6; D is unclear. The CDR3 covers 15 residues. CDR1 and CDR2 (germline): SGHNT, YYREEE (reference sequence). V shed 2 bases and J shed 2 bases, with 8 bases lying between them. The CDR3 sequence: CASSFRGTGANVLTF. The DNA of the CDR3 is TGTGCCAGCAGCTTCAGAGGTACTGGGGCCAACGTCCTGACTTTC.

This chain connects TRBV7-9 to TRBJ1-4, with D hard to call. CDR3 length: 14 residues. Germline loops: CDR1 SEHNR, CDR2 FQNEAQ (reference sequence). V was clipped by 2 bases and J by 5 bases, with 9 bases between them. The chain's CDR3 is CASSLRDKNEKLFF. In DNA form, the CDR3 reads TGTGCCAGCAGCTTACGTGACAAAAATGAAAAACTGTTTTTT.

This sequence joins TRBV4-1 and TRBJ1-2; 11 positions match TRBD1. This CDR3 is built from 16 residues. CDR1 and CDR2 from the germline V gene are MGHRA and YSYEKL. V lost 6 bases and J lost 3; bases outside the gene matches: 9. Written as DNA, the CDR3 is TGCGCCAGCAGATCGGAGTGGACAGGGGGCTACTATGGCTACACCTTC. Translation: CASRSEWTGGYYGYTF.

This chain connects TRBV9 to TRBJ1-2; TRBD1 might be the D (5 bases). This CDR3 has 14 amino acids. Looked up from germline, CDR1 is SGDLS and CDR2 is YYNGEE. V was pared by 4 bases and J by 1 base, with 11 bases between. The CDR3 DNA is TGTGCCAGCAGCCCAGGGTCAGATAACTATGGCTACACCTTC. Amino acids: CASSPGSDNYGYTF.

The chain carries TRBV5-1 and TRBJ2-7; TRBD2 matches at 11 bases. This CDR3 is built from 15 residues. In germline, CDR1 is SGHRS, CDR2 YFSETQ. V trimming: 4 bases; J trimming: 4 bases; junction bases outside the gene matches: 7. CDR3 loop: CASSPSSGGSYEQYF. The CDR3 DNA reads TGCGCCAGCAGCCCATCTAGCGGGGGGTCTTACGAGCAGTACTTC.

The rearrangement links TRBV6-1 to TRBJ2-3; maybe TRBD2 (7 bases). Trimming stripped 1 base from V and 1 base from J, with 12 bases between. The CDR3 spans 16 residues. In germline, CDR1 is MNHNS, CDR2 SASEGT. CDR3 sequence (DNA): TGTGCCAGCAGTGAAGTCGCGGGGGCCCGCACAGATACGCAGTATTTT. Residues: CASSEVAGARTDTQYF.